This T cell receptor (beta chain) was sequenced in a study of blood T cell repertoires in COVID-19. On the study more broadly: Samples representing acute and convalescent COVID-19 were sourced from the United States, Italy and Spain. PBMCs, B-cell-depleted T cells, or T cells provided the cDNA or gDNA that made up the material.

The Seattle site enrolled patients during active infection and followed them longitudinally. The V gene lost 2 bases and the J gene lost 10 bases, with 11 bases spanning the gap. The CDR3 consists of 13 residues. The V gene's germline CDR1 is KGHDR and CDR2 SFDVKD. Data came from immunoSEQ multiplex PCR; TCRdb stores just in-frame clones and leaves some out. In the table there are some 85,000 clones, roughly 80% of which are singletons. This chain uses TRBV24-1 with TRBJ2-1; maybe TRBD2 (5 bases). The sequenced sample was peripheral blood. The receptor was derived from a man in his 70s with COVID-19, enrolled during active disease. The DNA of the CDR3 is TGTGCCACCAGTGATTCGACTAAAAAGGAGCAGTTCTTC. This gives the protein CATSDSTKKEQFF.